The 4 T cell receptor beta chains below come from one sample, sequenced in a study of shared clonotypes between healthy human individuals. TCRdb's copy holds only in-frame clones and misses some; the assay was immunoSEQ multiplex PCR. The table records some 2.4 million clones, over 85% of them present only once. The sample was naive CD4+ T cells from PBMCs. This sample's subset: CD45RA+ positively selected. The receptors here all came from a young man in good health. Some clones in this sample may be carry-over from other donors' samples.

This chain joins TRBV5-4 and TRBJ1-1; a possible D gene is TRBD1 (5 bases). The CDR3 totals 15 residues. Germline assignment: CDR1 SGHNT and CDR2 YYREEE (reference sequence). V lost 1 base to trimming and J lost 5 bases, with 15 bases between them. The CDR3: CASSLRVGDGTEAFF. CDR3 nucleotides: TGTGCCAGCAGCTTGCGAGTAGGGGATGGGACTGAAGCTTTCTTT.

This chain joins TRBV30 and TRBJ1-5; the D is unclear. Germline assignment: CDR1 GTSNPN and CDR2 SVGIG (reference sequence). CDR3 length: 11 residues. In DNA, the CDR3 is TGTGCGGGAGGTACCCCTCCGCTCCAGCATTTT. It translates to CAGGTPPLQHF.

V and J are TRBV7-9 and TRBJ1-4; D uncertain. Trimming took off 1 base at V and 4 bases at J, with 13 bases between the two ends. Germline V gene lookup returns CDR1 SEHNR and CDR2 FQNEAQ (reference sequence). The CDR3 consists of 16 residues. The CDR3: CASSLGLGGLNEKLFF. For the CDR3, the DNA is TGTGCCAGCAGCTTAGGGTTAGGCGGTCTTAATGAAAAACTGTTTTTT. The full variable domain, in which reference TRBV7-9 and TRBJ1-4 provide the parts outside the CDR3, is DTGVSQNPRHKITKRGQNVTFRCDPISEHNRLYWYRQTLGQGPEFLTYFQNEAQLEKSRLLSDRFSAERPKGSFSTLEIQRTEQGDSAMYLCASSLGLGGLNEKLFFGSGTQLSVL.

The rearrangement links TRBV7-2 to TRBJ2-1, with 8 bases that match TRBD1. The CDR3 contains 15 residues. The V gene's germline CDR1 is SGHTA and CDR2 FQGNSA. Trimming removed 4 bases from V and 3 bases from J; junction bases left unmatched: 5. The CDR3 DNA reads TGTGCCAGCAGCTCTGGACAGGGAAACTACAATGAGCAGTTCTTC. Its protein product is CASSSGQGNYNEQFF.